The 3 T cell receptor beta chains below all came from one sample that was sequenced in a study of cytomegalovirus exposure and HLA in healthy donors. The assay was immunoSEQ multiplex PCR, and TCRdb's table has in-frame clones only and misses some. The repertoire holds approximately 230,000 clones, roughly 84% seen once, with 12% in the top ten. Material for sequencing was PBMCs. These receptors originate from a man younger than 35 in good health and CMV-seropositive.

The V call is TRBV2, the J call TRBJ1-4, with D perhaps TRBD1 (5 bases). Germline CDR1 is SNHLY and CDR2 is FYNNEI. This CDR3 has 14 amino acids. Trimming left V 3 bases short and J 8 bases short, with 13 bases between. The CDR3 protein is CASSDGTAGEKLFF. The CDR3 nucleotides read TGTGCCAGCAGTGATGGGACGGCCGGAGAAAAACTGTTTTTT.

This clone is a singleton in its sample. This chain's CDR3 is CASSEGRHNEQFF. Here the CDR3 DNA reads TGTGCCAGCAGTGAGGGCCGTCACAATGAGCAGTTCTTC. V and J are TRBV2 and TRBJ2-1; D remains ambiguous. Germline lookup yields CDR1 SNHLY and CDR2 FYNNEI. This CDR3 has 13 amino acids. Deletions cut 3 bases from V and 5 bases from J, with 8 bases between.

The gene calls are TRBV30 and TRBJ2-2, with 13 positions matching TRBD2. Germline V gene data show CDR1 as GTSNPN and CDR2 as SVGIG (reference sequence). This CDR3 is 14 amino acids long. Trimming took 4 bases from V and 6 from J; bases not matched to a gene: 2. CDR3 nucleotide sequence: TGTGCCTGGAAAGGACTAGCGGGAGCCGGGGAGCTGTTTTTT. Protein: CAWKGLAGAGELFF.